This T cell receptor (beta chain) stems from a study of shared clonotypes between healthy human individuals. V gave up 4 bases and J gave up 2 bases, with 12 bases separating them. The CDR3 length is 14 residues. CDR1 and CDR2 from the germline V gene are MGHDK and SYGVNS. Study observations and caveats: Limited genetic and exposure-history diversity came from having few donors. Sampling involved blood alone; tissue repertoires likely differ.

Several immunoSEQ 96-well plates shared each subset's DNA, each plate a replicate. TCRdb's copy holds only in-frame clones and misses some; the assay was immunoSEQ multiplex PCR. The profile covers 500,000 to 650,000 clones, with around 78% appearing a single time and more than 10% taken by the ten largest. Turning to this clone: Its antigen is undetermined.

Unsorted samples used 85 million to 90 million PBMCs for genomic DNA. The sample was PBMCs. The clonotype originates from a woman aged 40 to 50 in good health. Some clones in this sample may be carry-over from other donors' samples. The V call is TRBV25-1, the J call TRBJ2-7; tentatively, D is TRBD1 (6 bases). CDR3 nucleotides: TGTGCCAGCAGTGCCCTGACAGGCGCCTACGAGCAGTACTTC. Translation gives CASSALTGAYEQYF.